A selection of T cell receptor beta chains follows, all from one sample in a study of cytomegalovirus exposure and HLA in healthy donors. Libraries were prepared by immunoSEQ multiplex PCR; TCRdb keeps only in-frame clonotypes and omits some of them. The data show more than 300,000 clones, with around 86% seen just once and over 0.75% held by the top ten. What was sequenced was PBMCs. The receptors were gathered from a woman aged 18-35 years in good health and CMV-seronegative. Both conserved end residues are part of each CDR3. A D gene is named only where the DNA matches it firmly. A clone size is listed for some rows: how often the clone was seen (once, few, many), or a class if it is expanded.

v_gene: TRBV28; d_gene: TRBD1; j_gene: TRBJ2-7; abundance: NA; CDR3aa: CASSWTGATSRQYF; CDR3nt: TGTGCCAGCAGCTGGACAGGGGCCACCTCGCGGCAGTACTTC
v_gene: TRBV27; d_gene: TRBD1; j_gene: TRBJ1-4; abundance: NA; CDR3aa: CASSLSAWTGHNEKLFF; CDR3nt: TGTGCCAGCAGTTTATCAGCATGGACAGGGCATAATGAAAAACTGTTTTTT
v_gene: TRBV6-6; d_gene: NA; j_gene: TRBJ2-2; abundance: NA; CDR3aa: CASRHIRNTGELFF; CDR3nt: TGTGCCAGCAGGCATATCAGGAACACCGGGGAGCTGTTTTTT
v_gene: TRBV18; d_gene: NA; j_gene: TRBJ2-7; abundance: few; CDR3aa: CASSPESWTGGEQYF; CDR3nt: TGTGCCAGCTCACCGGAGTCCTGGACTGGAGGCGAGCAGTACTTC
v_gene: TRBV2; d_gene: TRBD2; j_gene: TRBJ2-1; abundance: NA; CDR3aa: CASTWTSGYNEQFF; CDR3nt: TGTGCCAGCACGTGGACTAGCGGATACAATGAGCAGTTCTTC
v_gene: TRBV7-2; d_gene: TRBD2; j_gene: TRBJ2-7; abundance: NA; CDR3aa: CASSSTSVYEQYF; CDR3nt: TGTGCCAGCAGTTCGACTAGCGTCTACGAGCAGTACTTC
v_gene: TRBV7-6; d_gene: NA; j_gene: TRBJ2-5; abundance: NA; CDR3aa: CASSLAGRDRAQYF; CDR3nt: TGTGCCAGCAGCTTAGCTGGGCGGGATAGAGCCCAGTACTTC
v_gene: TRBV28; d_gene: NA; j_gene: TRBJ2-5; abundance: NA; CDR3aa: CAIGWVAQETQYF; CDR3nt: TGTGCCATCGGGTGGGTGGCCCAAGAGACCCAGTACTTC
v_gene: TRBV18; d_gene: TRBD1; j_gene: TRBJ1-4; abundance: NA; CDR3aa: CASSPGQGSEKLFF; CDR3nt: TGTGCCAGCTCACCAGGACAGGGCTCCGAAAAACTGTTTTTT
v_gene: TRBV9; d_gene: NA; j_gene: TRBJ1-5; abundance: once; CDR3aa: CASSVGSYGQPQHF; CDR3nt: TGTGCCAGCAGCGTAGGCAGTTATGGTCAGCCCCAGCATTTT
v_gene: TRBV27; d_gene: TRBD2; j_gene: TRBJ2-3; abundance: once; CDR3aa: CASSPSGRPVDTQYF; CDR3nt: TGTGCCAGCAGCCCTAGCGGGAGGCCCGTCGATACGCAGTATTTT
v_gene: TRBV15; d_gene: TRBD1; j_gene: TRBJ2-7; abundance: NA; CDR3aa: CATMGQASYEQYF; CDR3nt: TGTGCCACCATGGGACAGGCTAGCTACGAGCAGTACTTC
v_gene: TRBV20-1; d_gene: NA; j_gene: TRBJ1-1; abundance: NA; CDR3aa: CSASKNTEAFF; CDR3nt: TGCAGTGCTAGCAAAAACACTGAAGCTTTCTTT
v_gene: TRBV28; d_gene: TRBD1; j_gene: TRBJ1-5; abundance: NA; CDR3aa: CASSLGRGVTQPQHF; CDR3nt: TGTGCCAGCAGTTTAGGCAGGGGGGTAACTCAGCCCCAGCATTTT
v_gene: TRBV2; d_gene: NA; j_gene: TRBJ2-7; abundance: NA; CDR3aa: CASSSTAHEQYF; CDR3nt: TGTGCCAGCAGTTCGACAGCCCACGAGCAGTACTTC
v_gene: TRBV27; d_gene: NA; j_gene: TRBJ2-1; abundance: NA; CDR3aa: CASRGTLWASNYNEQFF; CDR3nt: TGTGCCAGCAGGGGGACTCTTTGGGCAAGCAACTACAATGAGCAGTTCTTC
v_gene: TRBV4-2; d_gene: NA; j_gene: TRBJ2-5; abundance: NA; CDR3aa: CASSRALETQYF; CDR3nt: TGTGCCAGCAGCCGGGCCTTGGAGACCCAGTACTTC
v_gene: TRBV6-1; d_gene: TRBD2; j_gene: TRBJ2-7; abundance: few; CDR3aa: CASSEAASGSYEQYF; CDR3nt: TGTGCCAGCAGTGAAGCGGCTAGCGGGAGCTACGAGCAGTACTTC
v_gene: TRBV6-1; d_gene: NA; j_gene: TRBJ2-3; abundance: NA; CDR3aa: CASSAVGAGDTDTQYF; CDR3nt: TGTGCCAGCAGTGCCGTAGGAGCGGGCGACACAGATACGCAGTATTTT
v_gene: TRBV7-3; d_gene: NA; j_gene: TRBJ2-1; abundance: NA; CDR3aa: CASSLYLEDEQFF; CDR3nt: TGTGCCAGCAGCTTATACCTCGAGGATGAGCAGTTCTTC
v_gene: TRBV27; d_gene: TRBD1; j_gene: TRBJ2-7; abundance: NA; CDR3aa: CASSSPGTGLLYEQYF; CDR3nt: TGTGCCAGCAGTTCCCCCGGGACAGGACTTCTCTACGAGCAGTACTTC
v_gene: TRBV5-5; d_gene: TRBD2; j_gene: TRBJ2-7; abundance: NA; CDR3aa: CASSLAGGRYEQYF; CDR3nt: TGTGCCAGCAGCTTAGCGGGGGGGCGGTACGAGCAGTACTTC
v_gene: TRBV30; d_gene: NA; j_gene: TRBJ2-1; abundance: NA; CDR3aa: CAWSVGGTVYNEQFF; CDR3nt: TGTGCCTGGAGTGTAGGAGGGACAGTATACAATGAGCAGTTCTTC
v_gene: TRBV28; d_gene: NA; j_gene: TRBJ2-7; abundance: NA; CDR3aa: CASSTLSGSPGGGGRYEQYF; CDR3nt: TGTGCCAGCAGCACCCTTTCCGGGTCCCCGGGTGGCGGAGGACGCTACGAGCAGTACTTC
v_gene: TRBV15; d_gene: NA; j_gene: TRBJ1-1; abundance: NA; CDR3aa: CATSSQDVGTEAFF; CDR3nt: TGTGCCACCAGCAGCCAGGATGTGGGCACTGAAGCTTTCTTT
v_gene: TRBV7-2; d_gene: NA; j_gene: TRBJ2-7; abundance: NA; CDR3aa: CASSSSSGLIGEQYF; CDR3nt: TGTGCCAGCAGCTCGTCCTCGGGACTCATAGGCGAGCAGTACTTC
v_gene: TRBV6-1; d_gene: NA; j_gene: TRBJ2-1; abundance: NA; CDR3aa: CASSGQGRIGGRYNEQFF; CDR3nt: TGTGCCAGCAGTGGACAGGGGCGTATCGGGGGGAGGTACAATGAGCAGTTCTTC
v_gene: TRBV4-1; d_gene: TRBD2; j_gene: TRBJ2-1; abundance: NA; CDR3aa: CASSQERRAGAPGQSYNEQFF; CDR3nt: TGCGCCAGCAGCCAAGAACGGCGAGCGGGGGCTCCAGGACAATCCTACAATGAGCAGTTCTTC
v_gene: TRBV19; d_gene: NA; j_gene: TRBJ2-4; abundance: NA; CDR3aa: CASSTGLAKNIQYF; CDR3nt: TGTGCCAGTAGTACAGGGTTAGCCAAAAACATTCAGTACTTC
v_gene: TRBV9; d_gene: TRBD1; j_gene: TRBJ1-3; abundance: once; CDR3aa: CASSVQGASGNTIYF; CDR3nt: TGTGCCAGCAGCGTCCAGGGGGCGTCCGGAAACACCATATATTTT
v_gene: TRBV27; d_gene: TRBD1; j_gene: TRBJ1-2; abundance: NA; CDR3aa: CASSLSGTGNGYTF; CDR3nt: TGTGCCAGCAGTTTATCTGGGACAGGGAATGGCTACACCTTC
v_gene: TRBV27; d_gene: NA; j_gene: TRBJ2-2; abundance: NA; CDR3aa: CAVAPQDGELFF; CDR3nt: TGTGCTGTGGCCCCGCAGGACGGGGAGCTGTTTTTT
v_gene: TRBV27; d_gene: NA; j_gene: TRBJ2-7; abundance: NA; CDR3aa: CASSLSDRLYEQYF; CDR3nt: TGTGCCAGCAGTTTATCAGACAGACTCTACGAGCAGTACTTC
v_gene: TRBV27; d_gene: TRBD1; j_gene: TRBJ2-2; abundance: NA; CDR3aa: CASSLFVSRGRLYTGELFF; CDR3nt: TGTGCCAGCAGTTTATTCGTTTCCAGGGGGCGGTTGTACACCGGGGAGCTGTTTTTT
v_gene: TRBV9; d_gene: NA; j_gene: TRBJ2-1; abundance: NA; CDR3aa: CASSVTSSSSNEQFF; CDR3nt: TGTGCCAGCAGCGTAACTTCCTCGAGTTCCAATGAGCAGTTCTTC
v_gene: TRBV6-5; d_gene: NA; j_gene: TRBJ1-2; abundance: NA; CDR3aa: CATSVQGYSNYGYTF; CDR3nt: TGTGCCACCTCCGTCCAGGGATATTCTAACTATGGCTACACCTTC
v_gene: TRBV4-2; d_gene: TRBD2; j_gene: TRBJ2-2; abundance: NA; CDR3aa: CASSDGTSGDHRELFF; CDR3nt: TGTGCCAGCAGCGATGGGACTAGCGGGGATCACCGGGAGCTGTTTTTT
v_gene: TRBV30; d_gene: NA; j_gene: TRBJ2-7; abundance: NA; CDR3aa: CAWTGYANNEQYF; CDR3nt: TGTGCCTGGACCGGGTATGCGAATAACGAGCAGTACTTC
v_gene: TRBV4-2; d_gene: NA; j_gene: TRBJ2-3; abundance: NA; CDR3aa: CASSQVWRGIATQYF; CDR3nt: TGTGCCAGCAGCCAAGTGTGGCGCGGTATTGCTACGCAGTATTTT
v_gene: TRBV6-5; d_gene: NA; j_gene: TRBJ2-1; abundance: NA; CDR3aa: CASSYGRHIYNEQFF; CDR3nt: TGTGCCAGCAGTTACGGGCGACACATCTACAATGAGCAGTTCTTC
v_gene: TRBV7-9; d_gene: TRBD2; j_gene: TRBJ2-3; abundance: NA; CDR3aa: CASSLWAIPLAGVTDTQYF; CDR3nt: TGTGCCAGCAGCTTATGGGCGATCCCGCTAGCGGGGGTTACAGATACGCAGTATTTT
v_gene: TRBV7-6; d_gene: NA; j_gene: TRBJ2-1; abundance: NA; CDR3aa: CASSQASPSYNEQFF; CDR3nt: TGTGCCAGCAGTCAGGCCTCCCCCTCCTACAATGAGCAGTTCTTC
v_gene: TRBV27; d_gene: TRBD1; j_gene: TRBJ2-1; abundance: NA; CDR3aa: CASRPGTDSYNEQFF; CDR3nt: TGTGCCAGCAGGCCAGGGACAGACTCGTACAATGAGCAGTTCTTC
v_gene: TRBV15; d_gene: TRBD1; j_gene: TRBJ1-4; abundance: NA; CDR3aa: CATSSQDREEKLFF; CDR3nt: TGTGCCACCAGCAGCCAAGACAGGGAGGAAAAACTGTTTTTT
v_gene: TRBV5-1; d_gene: TRBD1; j_gene: TRBJ1-1; abundance: NA; CDR3aa: CASSTGAGAEAFF; CDR3nt: TGCGCCAGCTCGACAGGGGCGGGGGCTGAAGCTTTCTTT
v_gene: TRBV27; d_gene: TRBD2; j_gene: TRBJ2-7; abundance: few; CDR3aa: CASTPSASGSTEQYF; CDR3nt: TGTGCCAGCACCCCCTCCGCTAGCGGGAGCACCGAGCAGTACTTC
v_gene: TRBV28; d_gene: NA; j_gene: TRBJ1-2; abundance: once; CDR3aa: CASSFQPGGYTF; CDR3nt: TGTGCCAGCAGTTTCCAGCCCGGGGGCTACACCTTC
v_gene: TRBV6-1; d_gene: NA; j_gene: TRBJ2-7; abundance: NA; CDR3aa: CASQNYEQYF; CDR3nt: TGTGCCAGCCAGAACTACGAGCAGTACTTC
v_gene: TRBV5-6; d_gene: TRBD2; j_gene: TRBJ2-1; abundance: NA; CDR3aa: CASSFRGGGYSEQFF; CDR3nt: TGTGCCAGCAGCTTTCGCGGGGGAGGGTACTCTGAGCAGTTCTTC
v_gene: TRBV7-2; d_gene: TRBD2; j_gene: TRBJ2-5; abundance: NA; CDR3aa: CASSLGLQLADQETQYF; CDR3nt: TGTGCCAGCAGCTTAGGCCTACAACTAGCGGATCAAGAGACCCAGTACTTC
v_gene: TRBV7-9; d_gene: TRBD2; j_gene: TRBJ2-1; abundance: NA; CDR3aa: CASSLLAGGIGEQFF; CDR3nt: TGTGCCAGCAGCTTGCTAGCGGGGGGAATAGGTGAGCAGTTCTTC
v_gene: TRBV15; d_gene: TRBD1; j_gene: TRBJ1-5; abundance: NA; CDR3aa: CATSRTGFAQHF; CDR3nt: TGTGCCACCAGTAGGACAGGGTTCGCCCAGCATTTT
v_gene: TRBV19; d_gene: NA; j_gene: TRBJ2-2; abundance: NA; CDR3aa: CASSIQGPGELFF; CDR3nt: TGTGCCAGTAGTATCCAGGGCCCCGGGGAGCTGTTTTTT
v_gene: TRBV11-2; d_gene: NA; j_gene: TRBJ2-2; abundance: NA; CDR3aa: CASSPLSVSTGELFF; CDR3nt: TGTGCCAGCAGCCCCCTGTCGGTATCCACCGGGGAGCTGTTTTTT
v_gene: TRBV7-9; d_gene: NA; j_gene: TRBJ1-2; abundance: NA; CDR3aa: CASSAQTAVGGYTF; CDR3nt: TGTGCCAGCAGCGCACAGACGGCAGTGGGCGGCTACACCTTC
v_gene: TRBV6-5; d_gene: TRBD1; j_gene: TRBJ1-2; abundance: NA; CDR3aa: CASRDRNGYTF; CDR3nt: TGTGCCAGCCGGGACAGGAATGGCTACACCTTC
v_gene: TRBV7-9; d_gene: TRBD1; j_gene: TRBJ1-2; abundance: once; CDR3aa: CASSSPGQGAAGYTF; CDR3nt: TGTGCCAGCAGCTCTCCGGGACAGGGGGCGGCTGGCTACACCTTC
v_gene: TRBV7-6; d_gene: NA; j_gene: TRBJ2-2; abundance: NA; CDR3aa: CASSYSGDPGELFF; CDR3nt: TGTGCCAGCAGCTACTCAGGGGACCCCGGGGAGCTGTTTTTT
v_gene: TRBV28; d_gene: TRBD2; j_gene: TRBJ2-3; abundance: NA; CDR3aa: CASRVGRGTSTDTQYF; CDR3nt: TGTGCCAGCAGGGTAGGGCGGGGGACCAGCACAGATACGCAGTATTTT
v_gene: TRBV27; d_gene: NA; j_gene: TRBJ2-7; abundance: NA; CDR3aa: CASSPSGQLKGEQYF; CDR3nt: TGTGCCAGCAGTCCGTCCGGACAGTTAAAGGGCGAGCAGTACTTC